This TCR beta chain came from a study of T cell repertoires in cytomegalovirus infection (dated by TCRdb to between 2018 and 2020). At the level of the whole study: The peptide stimulations were aimed at well-studied HLA-B-restricted epitopes as well as recently identified HLA-C-restricted CMV epitopes, whose presentation resists viral immunomodulation. Because public TCR beta signatures pointed to carriage of CMV infection together with the matching HLA type, the HLA type of each donor mattered for the analysis. The study at large found these results: The ex vivo response was dominated by HLA-C-restricted CMV-specific TCR beta clonotypes, and the single most frequent clonotype in two of eight donors was supplied by these HLA-C-restricted clonotypes. In both this cohort and an independent cohort of some 370 donors, the cumulative frequency of public TCR beta family members distinguished carriers of CMV infection plus the relevant HLA type.

At the junction V is shortened by 1 base and J by 3 bases; bases outside the gene matches: 9. The germline V gene yields SGHTA for CDR1 and FQGNSA for CDR2. Taken from cysteine to phenylalanine, the CDR3 has 18 residues. Only the CDR3 portion is preserved as DNA: 54 bases, with reading frame beginning at the first base. Reading the label with the study, this specimen's treatment or condition is: in vitro stimulation with specific CMV peptide epitopes to enrich CMV-specific T cells. This clonotype was detected only a few times. Its antigen has not been determined. Per-base quality was not reported, and no clone a single base away is much larger than it. Reads for this sample came from an Illumina HiSeq 1500. TCRdb trimmed public reads at Q25 via fastp, called clones via MiXCR and kept in-frame beta chains. Rows matching on CDR3 protein sequence are summarized as one entry with the most common DNA and genes. This sample lists more than 55,000 distinct CDR3 sequences; 20% were detected once. Of the sample, roughly 63% is held by the ten largest clones.

The sequence derives from a human donor in good health (CMV status not recorded). Some clones in this sample may be carry-over from other donors' samples. This material consisted of CD8+ T cells from cultured PBMCs, taken from culture after CMV antigen stimulation. This sequence uses TRBV7-2 and TRBJ2-2; TRBD1 fits 9 bases in the junction. The DNA sequence is given as TGTGCCAGCAGCTTAGGAACGGGACAGGGTGCGGACACCGGGGAGCTGTTTTTT. Its coded protein is CASSLGTGQGADTGELFF.